The rows below give T cell receptor beta chains drawn from one sample of a study of persistence of HIV-infected CD4 T cells. The antigens for these receptors are not known. The assay was immunoSEQ multiplex PCR, and TCRdb's table has in-frame clones only and misses some. The table lists 50,000 to 65,000 clones, over 60% of them singletons. The sequencing here drew on CD4+ T cells sorted from PBMCs after roughly 19-hour stimulation, taken from a patient who received antiretroviral therapy. These TCRs come from an adult man with HIV who was CMV-seropositive. Both conserved end residues are part of each CDR3. D genes are given only for firm matches. Size is stated for part of the rows, as once, few or many counts, or as a class when the clone is expanded.

CDR3 DNA	CDR3 protein	V gene	clone size	D gene	J gene
TGTGCCAGCATCGAAACGACAGGGACCAACACTGAAGCTTTCTTT	CASIETTGTNTEAFF	TRBV28	NA	TRBD1	TRBJ1-1
TGCAGCGTCCGGACAGGGTATAATTCACCCCTCCACTTT	CSVRTGYNSPLHF	TRBV29-1	NA	TRBD1	TRBJ1-6
TGTGCCAGCAGCTTGGAACCAGGGGGCACTTCACCCCTCCACTTT	CASSLEPGGTSPLHF	TRBV5-4	NA	TRBD1	TRBJ1-6
TGTGCCAGCAGATCGCAGGGAGCCCCTAATGAAAAACTGTTTTTT	CASRSQGAPNEKLFF	TRBV6-5	few	NA	TRBJ1-4
TGTGCCAGCAGTCGCGGGGGGGACAGGGGCGAGCAGTACTTC	CASSRGGDRGEQYF	TRBV28	NA	NA	TRBJ2-7
TGTGCCAGCAGTAATCAGGCAAAAGCTTTCTTT	CASSNQAKAFF	TRBV28	NA	NA	TRBJ1-1
TGTGCCAGTCGTAGCGGGGTGAGCACAGATACGCAGTATTTT	CASRSGVSTDTQYF	TRBV19	NA	TRBD2	TRBJ2-3
TGTGCTAGTGGTTTGGCCTACACTACTGTGGACTATGGCTACACCTTC	CASGLAYTTVDYGYTF	TRBV12-5	medium-sized	NA	TRBJ1-2
TGTGCCAGCAGTAACCAACAGGGCTATGAGCAGTTCTTC	CASSNQQGYEQFF	TRBV6-4	few	NA	TRBJ2-1
TGTGCCAGCAGTCAGGAGGGCGGGGTCGCGAACACCGGGGAGCTGTTTTTT	CASSQEGGVANTGELFF	TRBV6-6	NA	NA	TRBJ2-2
TGTGCCAGCAGCCCGACTGAGGGGTATACAGATACGCAGTATTTT	CASSPTEGYTDTQYF	TRBV7-9	NA	NA	TRBJ2-3
TGTGCCAGCAGTTTCCAGGGGGTCTCCTACGAGCAGTACTTC	CASSFQGVSYEQYF	TRBV27	NA	TRBD1	TRBJ2-7
TGTGCCAGCAGCTTCCGGGACAGGGGACCTAGAGTCCTGACTTTC	CASSFRDRGPRVLTF	TRBV5-4	NA	TRBD1	TRBJ2-6
TGTGCCAGCTCACCGGACAGGGCAGGGGGTCAGCCCCAGCATTTT	CASSPDRAGGQPQHF	TRBV18	NA	TRBD1	TRBJ1-5
TGTGCCAGCAGTGAAACCCCCAGAGATTATGGCTACACCTTC	CASSETPRDYGYTF	TRBV2	NA	NA	TRBJ1-2
TGCGCCAGCAGCTTTGATTCCTCAGGCCCCCAGCATTTT	CASSFDSSGPQHF	TRBV5-1	NA	NA	TRBJ1-5
TGTGCCAGCAGCCCTGCTGAGGGAAAATTAAACATTCAGTACTTC	CASSPAEGKLNIQYF	TRBV6-2/TRBV6-3	NA	NA	TRBJ2-4
TGTGCCAGCTCACCAGCAGCTAGCGGGGCTATCAATGAGCAGTTCTTC	CASSPAASGAINEQFF	TRBV18	NA	TRBD2	TRBJ2-1
TGTGCCAGCAGCCGACTCAGGGGAAGAGGGTACGGGGAAGTAGTGGAGCTGTTTTTT	CASSRLRGRGYGEVVELFF	TRBV9	once	NA	TRBJ2-2
TGTGCCAGCTCACCTACGGGACAGGGGTTGATTGCTAGAAACACCATATATTTT	CASSPTGQGLIARNTIYF	TRBV18	NA	TRBD1	TRBJ1-3
TGCAGCGTCCGGGACAGGGCTCCCAATCAGCCCCAGCATTTT	CSVRDRAPNQPQHF	TRBV29-1	few	TRBD1	TRBJ1-5
TGCGCCAGCAGTGACCAACTCCCCACCTACGAGCAGTACTTC	CASSDQLPTYEQYF	TRBV10-2	NA	NA	TRBJ2-7